This TCR beta chain was identified during a study of neurological immune-mediated disorders. Broader study findings: Patients with HTLV-1-associated myelopathy had the highest level of TCR clonal expansion, whereas patients with multiple sclerosis had the lowest level, falling beneath the level found in healthy controls. No expanded-clone CDR3 amino acid sequence recurred across subjects, suggesting private TCR-beta repertoires.

A 10-nucleotide random UMI tagged transcripts in template-switch 5'RACE cDNA synthesis. Each CDR3 protein is one row after TCRdb ran MiXCR on the 5' RACE reads. The sample carries around 70,000 distinct CDR3 sequences, 5.2% recorded once. This clonotype was counted many times. Its matching antigen is unknown. The V gene's germline CDR1 is MNHNS and CDR2 SASEGT. The CDR3 loop spans 14 amino acids. V trimming: 4 bases; J trimming: 3 bases; junction bases outside the gene matches: 1. The V gene is TRBV6-1, the J gene TRBJ1-1; 11 bases map to TRBD1. The sequence was obtained from a woman aged 25 to 39 with multiple sclerosis. Sequenced: PBMCs. Here the CDR3 reads CASSVDRGHTEAFF. The CDR3 bases are TGTGCCAGCAGTGTGGACAGGGGGCACACTGAAGCTTTCTTT.